This TCR beta chain was retrieved from a study of technical replicates of blood from a handful of donors. Repertoires were generated with immunoSEQ multiplex PCR, while TCRdb's copy carries only in-frame clones and drops some. The sample carries some 11,000 clones, approximately 94% recorded once. This clone occurred a few times. The specimen sequenced was PBMCs. This sequence was found in a human donor in good health.

The CDR3 DNA follows: TGTGCCAGCAGCTCGAGATCGAGCTCCTACAATGAGCAGTTCTTC. It yields the protein CASSSRSSSYNEQFF. The rearrangement links TRBV7-9 to TRBJ2-1; no definite D call. Germline V lookup: CDR1 SEHNR, CDR2 FQNEAQ (reference sequence). Trimming pared 4 bases from V and 0 bases from J, leaving 10 bases between. The CDR3 totals 15 residues.